This TCR beta chain is drawn from a study of T cell responses to AZD1222 COVID-19 vaccine. Findings and limits, study-wide: Only five to seven AZD1222 recipients tested seropositive at baseline.

Comment on this clone: Its target is not known.

Assay used: immunoSEQ multiplex PCR; TCRdb lists only in-frame clones, some missing. The table records about 140,000 clones, about 89% of them present only once. This sample comprised peripheral blood, obtained on day 0 of AZD1222 vaccination. This receptor was taken from an adult in good health.

CDR3 nucleotides: TGTGCCAGCAGCCAATCGCAAGTAGGACGGACAGATGAAAAACTGTTTTTT. It yields the protein CASSQSQVGRTDEKLFF. The chain uses TRBV16 and TRBJ1-4, with D possibly being TRBD1 (6 bases). Trimming took off 0 bases at V and 6 bases at J, with 17 bases between the two ends. Germline lookup yields CDR1 KGHSY and CDR2 FQNENV. CDR3 size: 17 residues.